This passage covers 28 T cell receptor beta chains from one sample sequenced in a study of spatial heterogeneity in lung cancer (dated by TCRdb to between 2017 and 2020). Reading the label with the study, this specimen's time point is: sample taken at primary tumor resection. Whole RNA extracted from tumor and nontumor lung tissue, or from cryopreserved PBMC samples, was used for TCR sequencing without cell sorting. Library method: 5' RACE. The listed sequencing device is NextSeq 500. TCRdb trimmed the raw reads at Q25, called clones with MiXCR and kept productive beta chains. Entries that share a CDR3 protein sequence are merged under the most common genes and DNA. The sample table shows tens of thousands of distinct CDR3 sequences, and roughly 7.9% are seen once. The ten largest clones capture more than 12% of the sample. The material was PBMCs, obtained at surgery. The source is a female donor with early-stage non-small cell lung cancer.

This clonotype occurred many times. The chain uses TRBV28 and TRBJ2-2; no clear D gene. The V and J ends lost 6 bases and 4 bases respectively, with 0 bases between them. The CDR3 is 10 residues long. Germline CDR1 MDHEN, CDR2 SYDVKM. CDR3: CASSTGELFF. CDR3 coding DNA: TGTGCCAGCAGCACCGGGGAGCTGTTTTTT. The whole variable domain, remainder taken from reference TRBV28 and TRBJ2-2, is DVKVTQSSRYLVKRTGEKVFLECVQDMDHENMFWYRQDPGLGLRLIYFSYDVKMKEKGDIPEGYSVSREKKERFSLILESASTNQTSMYLCASSTGELFFGEGSRLTVL.

This chain links TRBV7-2 with TRBJ2-5; 11 positions agree with TRBD2. CDR1 is SGHTA and CDR2 is FQGNSA in the germline V gene. CDR3 length: 16 residues. With V trimmed by 1 base and J by 1 base, 2 bases remained unmatched. In nucleotides, the CDR3 is TGTGCCAGCAGCTTAGGAGGGACTAGCGGCCAAGAGACCCAGTACTTC. Translated: CASSLGGTSGQETQYF.

The genes are TRBV24-1 and TRBJ1-3; perhaps TRBD1 as D (5 bases). The CDR3 covers 13 residues. CDR1 is KGHDR and CDR2 is SFDVKD in the germline V gene. The V and J ends lost 8 bases and 0 bases respectively, with 7 bases between them. CDR3: CATTGPSGNTIYF. CDR3 DNA sequence: TGTGCCACCACAGGGCCCTCTGGAAACACCATATATTTT.

In its sample, this clonotype was seen many times. The rearrangement joins TRBV28 to TRBJ2-7, with 8 bases that match TRBD1. The CDR3 has 14 amino acids. The germline gives CDR1 MDHEN, CDR2 SYDVKM. V was pared by 5 bases and J by 3 bases, with 6 bases of the junction left unmatched. CDR3 nucleotides: TGTGCCAGCAGTACCCACAGGGGGAACTACGAGCAGTACGTC. Its translation: CASSTHRGNYEQYV.

This clonotype was detected only a few times. The chain is built from TRBV20-1 and TRBJ1-2; a possible D gene is TRBD1 (5 bases). This CDR3 contains 11 residues. The germline gives CDR1 DFQATT, CDR2 SNEGSKA (reference sequence). Deletions cut 6 bases from V and 4 bases from J, with 9 bases between. The CDR3 nucleotides read TGCAGTGCAGGGGCCACCTATGGCTACACCTTC. This sequence encodes CSAGATYGYTF.

This clonotype showed up just a few times. The rearrangement joins TRBV4-1 to TRBJ1-1; D gene ambiguous. Trimming pared 3 bases from V and 4 bases from J, leaving 21 bases between. There are 17 residues in the CDR3. Germline V gene sequence: CDR1 MGHRA, CDR2 YSYEKL. The chain's CDR3 is CASSQPIGDSEVTEAFF. In DNA, the CDR3 is TGCGCCAGCAGCCAGCCCATCGGGGATTCGGAGGTCACTGAAGCTTTCTTT.

This clonotype was picked up a small number of times. CDR3 DNA: TGCAGTGCTAGGTCCCCGGGACAGCCATCGGATGGCTACACCTTC. This sequence encodes CSARSPGQPSDGYTF. The chain recombines TRBV20-1 with TRBJ1-2; 7 bases line up with TRBD1. This CDR3 comprises 15 residues. The germline CDR1 and CDR2 sequences are DFQATT and SNEGSKA (reference sequence). Trimming cost V 3 bases and J 6 bases; bases outside gene matches: 13.

J is TRBJ1-5 and V is TRBV20-1; D remains ambiguous. Germline loops: CDR1 DFQATT, CDR2 SNEGSKA (reference sequence). The CDR3 has 12 residues. Trimming took 7 bases from V and 5 from J, leaving 12 bases between them. The DNA for the CDR3 is TGCAGTGTAACGGAGGGAGATCAGCCCCAGCATTTT. The encoded protein is CSVTEGDQPQHF.

This clonotype has ten or more counts. The chain combines TRBV20-1 with TRBJ2-7; D gene ambiguous. Per germline, CDR1 DFQATT and CDR2 SNEGSKA (reference sequence). V was trimmed by 5 bases and J by 0 bases, leaving 11 bases between them. The CDR3 has 13 amino acids. In DNA, the CDR3 is TGCAGTGCTCGCCCCCTGGACTCCTACGAGCAGTACGTC. Encoded protein: CSARPLDSYEQYV.

The rearrangement uses TRBV24-1 and TRBJ2-1; the D gene is possibly TRBD2 (5 bases). CDR3 size: 11 residues. Deletions cut 5 bases from V and 12 bases from J, with 10 bases between. Germline assignment: CDR1 KGHDR and CDR2 SFDVKD. The CDR3 is CATSVGVSQFF. DNA of the CDR3: TGTGCCACCAGTGTGGGAGTCTCGCAGTTCTTC.

The chain couples TRBV28 to TRBJ2-5, with D perhaps TRBD2 (5 bases). Trimming pared 4 bases from V and 4 bases from J, leaving 16 bases between. The CDR3 runs to 15 residues. The germline gives CDR1 MDHEN, CDR2 SYDVKM. The CDR3 sequence is CASSSPRTFRETQYF. Here the CDR3 DNA reads TGTGCCAGCAGTTCCCCCCGGACTTTCCGAGAGACCCAGTACTTC. Complete variable domain (other parts from reference TRBV28 and TRBJ2-5): DVKVTQSSRYLVKRTGEKVFLECVQDMDHENMFWYRQDPGLGLRLIYFSYDVKMKEKGDIPEGYSVSREKKERFSLILESASTNQTSMYLCASSSPRTFRETQYFGPGTRLLVL.

This clonotype was detected only a few times. The rearrangement joins TRBV24-1 to TRBJ2-1, with no clear D. V dropped 0 bases and J dropped 2 bases, with 7 bases sitting between them. There are 15 residues in the CDR3. Germline V gene sequence: CDR1 KGHDR, CDR2 SFDVKD. CDR3 sequence: CATSDLVGAYNEQFF. The CDR3, as DNA: TGTGCCACCAGTGATTTGGTTGGGGCCTACAATGAGCAGTTCTTC.

This clonotype was seen a few times. The rearrangement joins TRBV2 to TRBJ1-3, with D possibly being TRBD1 (6 bases). The CDR3 is made up of 15 amino acids. Germline V gene sequence: CDR1 SNHLY, CDR2 FYNNEI. V lost 6 bases to trimming and J lost 1 base, with 13 bases between them. The DNA for the CDR3 is TGTGCCAGCAGACCCTTGACAGGTTCTGGAAACACCATATATTTT. Translation gives CASRPLTGSGNTIYF.

This clonotype was picked up many times. The CDR3 DNA reads TGTGCCAGCAGTGCGCGGGGACAGGCAAACTCCTATAATTCACCCCTCCACTTT. Translating gives CASSARGQANSYNSPLHF. The chain links TRBV27 to TRBJ1-6; 8 nucleotides match TRBD1. The germline V gene encodes CDR1 MNHEY and CDR2 SMNVEV (reference sequence). CDR3 size: 18 residues. Trimming removed 5 bases from V and 0 bases from J; junction bases left unmatched: 9.

This clonotype was detected only a few times. This rearrangement joins TRBV5-1 to TRBJ1-2; D remains unclear. Germline lookup yields CDR1 SGHRS and CDR2 YFSETQ. The CDR3 is 13 amino acids. The V end lost 5 bases, the J end lost 2 bases, and 10 bases lay between the germline ends. Written as DNA, the CDR3 is TGCGCCAGCAGTATGGACCACAACTATGGCTACACCTTC. Amino acids: CASSMDHNYGYTF.

This clonotype was detected ten times or more. V is TRBV28 and J is TRBJ2-1; D gene ambiguous. The CDR3 is made up of 14 amino acids. The V and J ends lost 4 bases and 6 bases respectively, with 13 bases between them. Germline V gene sequence: CDR1 MDHEN, CDR2 SYDVKM. CDR3 region: CASSSLVSINEQFF. The CDR3 DNA reads as TGTGCCAGCAGTTCTCTGGTCAGTATCAATGAGCAGTTCTTC.

This clonotype showed up just a few times. The chain joins TRBV6-5 to TRBJ2-7, with 9 bases aligning to TRBD1. Germline V CDR1 and CDR2: MNHEY, SVGAGI. V shed 7 bases and J 5 bases; nucleotides not matched to a gene: 9. CDR3 length: 14 amino acids. CDR3 nucleotide sequence: TGTGCCAGCATTAAGACAGGGGGGAACCACGAGCAGTACTTC. Protein: CASIKTGGNHEQYF.

The chain recombines TRBV12-3 or TRBV12-4 with TRBJ1-2; TRBD1 matches 9 bases. The CDR3 consists of 18 residues. Trimming removed 6 bases from V and 1 base from J; junction bases left unmatched: 15. CDR3: CASSPRTGDLLFNYGYTF. The CDR3 bases are TGTGCCAGCAGCCCTCGGACAGGGGACCTACTATTTAACTATGGCTACACCTTC.

This clonotype was observed many times. The chain uses TRBV5-1 and TRBJ1-6; 7 bases map to TRBD1. The CDR3 extends over 14 amino acids. Germline V gives CDR1 SGHRS, CDR2 YFSETQ. V was clipped by 4 bases and J by 7 bases; unmatched bases: 5. As DNA, the CDR3 is TGCGCCAGCAGCCCCGGACAGGAGAATTCACCCCTCCACTTT. Translation: CASSPGQENSPLHF.

This clonotype occurred many times. The CDR3 nucleotides are TGTGCCAGCAGCTTGGGTTGGACAGGGGGCTCTGGGGCCAACGTCCTGACTTTC. This codes for CASSLGWTGGSGANVLTF. The chain recombines TRBV5-6 with TRBJ2-6; 10 nucleotides line up with TRBD1. The CDR3 is made up of 18 amino acids. Germline lookup yields CDR1 SGHDT and CDR2 YYEEEE. After removal of 0 bases from V and 0 bases from J, the junction contained 3 bases not matched to a gene.

This clonotype was recorded a few times. V is TRBV14 and J is TRBJ2-7; D gene unclear. Germline loops: CDR1 SGHDN, CDR2 FVKESK. The V gene lost 3 bases and the J gene lost 3 bases, with 12 bases spanning the gap. This CDR3 comprises 14 residues. The CDR3 DNA reads as TGTGCCAGCAGCCATAAAGCCGGCGGCTACGAGCAGTACTTC. Protein product: CASSHKAGGYEQYF.

This chain uses TRBV3-1 with TRBJ2-3; D is uncertain. The V and J ends lost 3 bases and 4 bases respectively, with 11 bases between them. Germline V gene data show CDR1 as LGHDT and CDR2 as YNNKEL (reference sequence). The CDR3 loop spans 14 amino acids. The CDR3 region is CASSQGSLADTQYF. CDR3 sequence (DNA): TGTGCCAGCAGCCAGGGATCCCTTGCAGATACGCAGTATTTT.

The sample holds a few counts of this clonotype. The chain has TRBV11-2 and TRBJ2-5, with D possibly TRBD2 on 7 matching bases. Trimming took off 3 bases at V and 1 base at J, with 15 bases between the two ends. The CDR3 sequence is 16 residues long. Looked up from germline, CDR1 is SGHAT and CDR2 is FQNNGV. CDR3 nucleotides: TGTGCCAGCAGCTTTGGGGGGGACATTTCCCAAGAGACCCAGTACTTC. As protein: CASSFGGDISQETQYF.

This chain connects TRBV25-1 to TRBJ2-3, with D possibly called TRBD1 or TRBD2 (6 bases each). This CDR3 region has 15 residues. Trimming removed 6 bases at V and 2 bases at J, with 15 bases between. The V gene's germline CDR1 is MGHDK and CDR2 SYGVNS. The CDR3 spells CASSPSTGATDTQYF. The CDR3 DNA reads as TGTGCCAGCAGCCCATCAACGGGGGCCACAGATACGCAGTATTTT.

In its sample, this clonotype was seen a few times. This sequence joins TRBV3-1 and TRBJ2-1; 10 nucleotides match TRBD1. The CDR3 extends over 16 amino acids. Per the germline V gene, CDR1 is LGHDT and CDR2 is YNNKEL (reference sequence). The V and J ends lost 4 bases and 9 bases, in that order; junction bases with no gene match: 12. Written as DNA, the CDR3 is TGTGCCAGCAGCCGATTACCAGGACAGGGGGGGACTGAGCAGTTCTTC. As protein: CASSRLPGQGGTEQFF.

This clonotype has just a few counts. The J gene is TRBJ1-1, the V gene TRBV11-3, with 7 bases identical to TRBD1. Germline V gives CDR1 SGHNT, CDR2 YENEEA. V lost 1 base and J lost 3; bases outside the gene matches: 5. The CDR3 extends over 15 amino acids. The CDR3 region is CASSLGGRGDTEAFF. In DNA form, the CDR3 reads TGTGCCAGCAGCTTAGGAGGCAGGGGGGACACTGAAGCTTTCTTT.

Worth noting for this clonotype: The junction does not match germline at one end; this may be a read error. The CDR3 DNA is TGCAGCGTTGAAGGGATCGGGGTCTTC. It is translated as CSVEGIGVF. The chain has TRBV29-1 and TRBJ2-1; D may be TRBD2 (5 bases). The CDR3 has 9 amino acids. Per germline, CDR1 SQVTM and CDR2 ANQGSEA.

This clonotype was seen many times. This chain connects TRBV25-1 to TRBJ1-1; D unresolved. V dropped 6 bases and J dropped 2 bases, with 7 bases sitting between them. This CDR3 contains 12 residues. In germline, CDR1 is MGHDK, CDR2 SYGVNS. CDR3 loop: CASRQDNTEAFF. The CDR3 region has the DNA TGTGCCAGCAGGCAGGACAACACTGAAGCTTTCTTT.